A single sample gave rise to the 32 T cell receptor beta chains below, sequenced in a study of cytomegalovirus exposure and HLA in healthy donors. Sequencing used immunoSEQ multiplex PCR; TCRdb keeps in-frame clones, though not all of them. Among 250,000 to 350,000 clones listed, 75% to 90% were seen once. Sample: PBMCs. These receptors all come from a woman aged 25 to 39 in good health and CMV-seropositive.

Here the CDR3 DNA reads TGTGCCACCAGCAGAGATCGGGCATCCCAAGAGACCCAGTACTTC. This gives the protein CATSRDRASQETQYF. This sequence joins TRBV15 and TRBJ2-5; D gene ambiguous. The germline CDR1 and CDR2 sequences are LNHNV and YYDKDF (reference sequence). Deletions cut 0 bases from V and 1 base from J, with 9 bases between. The CDR3 extends over 15 amino acids. The variable domain in full, with the rest retrieved from reference TRBV15 and TRBJ2-5, is DAMVIQNPRYQVTQFGKPVTLSCSQTLNHNVMYWYQQKSSQAPKLLFHYYDKDFNNEADTPDNFQSRRPNTSFCFLDIRSPGLGDTAMYLCATSRDRASQETQYFGPGTRLLVL.

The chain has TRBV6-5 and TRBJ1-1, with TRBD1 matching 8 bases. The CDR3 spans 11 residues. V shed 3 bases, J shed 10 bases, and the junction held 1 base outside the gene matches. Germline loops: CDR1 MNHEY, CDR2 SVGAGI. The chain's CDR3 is CASSYQGAAFF. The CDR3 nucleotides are TGTGCCAGCAGTTATCAGGGGGCAGCTTTCTTT.

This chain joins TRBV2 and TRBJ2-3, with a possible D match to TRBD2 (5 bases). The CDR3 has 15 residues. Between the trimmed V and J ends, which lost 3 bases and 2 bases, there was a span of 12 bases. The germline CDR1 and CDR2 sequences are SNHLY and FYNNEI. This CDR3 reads CASSEPRGPTDTQYF. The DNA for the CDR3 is TGTGCCAGCAGTGAGCCCCGGGGTCCCACAGATACGCAGTATTTT.

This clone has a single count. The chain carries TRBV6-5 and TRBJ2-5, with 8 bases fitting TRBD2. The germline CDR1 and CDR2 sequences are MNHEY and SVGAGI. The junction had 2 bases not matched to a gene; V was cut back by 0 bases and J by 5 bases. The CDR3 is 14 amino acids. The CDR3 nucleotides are TGTGCCAGCAGTTACTCGGGACTAGAGGAGACCCAGTACTTC. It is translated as CASSYSGLEETQYF.

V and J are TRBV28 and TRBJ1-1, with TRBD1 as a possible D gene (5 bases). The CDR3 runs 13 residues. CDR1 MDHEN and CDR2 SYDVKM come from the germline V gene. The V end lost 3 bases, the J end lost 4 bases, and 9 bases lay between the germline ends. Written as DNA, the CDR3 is TGTGCCAGCAGTTTTAGACAGCTCACTGAAGCTTTCTTT. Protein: CASSFRQLTEAFF.

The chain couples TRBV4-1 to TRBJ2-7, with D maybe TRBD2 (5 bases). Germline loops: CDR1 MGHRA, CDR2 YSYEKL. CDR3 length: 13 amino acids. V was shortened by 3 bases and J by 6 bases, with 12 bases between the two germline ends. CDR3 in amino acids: CASSHPFGGEQYF. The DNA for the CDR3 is TGCGCCAGCAGCCACCCGTTTGGAGGCGAGCAGTACTTC.

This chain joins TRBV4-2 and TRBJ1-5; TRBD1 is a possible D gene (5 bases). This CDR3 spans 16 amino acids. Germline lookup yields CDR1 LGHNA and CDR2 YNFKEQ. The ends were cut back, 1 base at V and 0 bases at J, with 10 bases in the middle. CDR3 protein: CASSQVGDPSNQPQHF. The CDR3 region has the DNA TGTGCCAGCAGCCAAGTAGGGGATCCTAGCAATCAGCCCCAGCATTTT.

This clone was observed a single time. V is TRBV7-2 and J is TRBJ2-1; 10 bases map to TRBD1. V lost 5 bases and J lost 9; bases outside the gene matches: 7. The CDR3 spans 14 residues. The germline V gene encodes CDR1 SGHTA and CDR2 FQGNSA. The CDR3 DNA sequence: TGTGCCAGCAGCCCTTTGACAGGGGGCAGTGAGCAGTTCTTC. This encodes CASSPLTGGSEQFF.

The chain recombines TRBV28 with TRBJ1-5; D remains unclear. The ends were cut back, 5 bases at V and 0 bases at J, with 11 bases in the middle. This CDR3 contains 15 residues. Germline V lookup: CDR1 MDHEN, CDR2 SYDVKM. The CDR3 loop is CASSPPRYSNQPQHF. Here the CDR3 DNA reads TGTGCCAGCAGTCCCCCGCGATATAGCAATCAGCCCCAGCATTTT.

In DNA form, the CDR3 reads TGTGCCAGCAGCTCCCGGCTAAGCCGGGAAGGGGCCGGGGAGCTGTTTTTT. Its protein product is CASSSRLSREGAGELFF. The rearrangement joins TRBV7-2 to TRBJ2-2, with D tentatively TRBD1 or TRBD2 (5 bases each). V shed 4 bases and J shed 6 bases, with 21 bases lying between them. The CDR3 covers 17 residues. CDR1 is SGHTA and CDR2 is FQGNSA in the germline V gene.

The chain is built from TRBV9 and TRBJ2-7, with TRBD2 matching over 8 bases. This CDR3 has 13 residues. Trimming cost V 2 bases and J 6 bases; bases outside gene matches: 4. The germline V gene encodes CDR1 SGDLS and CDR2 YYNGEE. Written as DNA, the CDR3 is TGTGCCAGCAGCGTTAGGCTAGCGGGCGAGCAGTACTTC. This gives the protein CASSVRLAGEQYF.

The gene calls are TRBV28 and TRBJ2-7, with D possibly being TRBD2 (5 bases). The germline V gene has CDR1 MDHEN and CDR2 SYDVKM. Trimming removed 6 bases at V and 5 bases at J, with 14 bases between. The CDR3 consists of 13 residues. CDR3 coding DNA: TGTGCCAGCAGCAGACCGGCGGGCGACGAGCAGTACTTC. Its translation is CASSRPAGDEQYF.

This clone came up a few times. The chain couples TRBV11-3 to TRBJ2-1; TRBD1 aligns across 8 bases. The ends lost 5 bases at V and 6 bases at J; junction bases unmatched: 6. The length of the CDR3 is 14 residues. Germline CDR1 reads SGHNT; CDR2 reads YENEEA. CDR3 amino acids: CASSRTTGANEQFF. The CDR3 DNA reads TGTGCCAGCAGCCGCACGACAGGGGCCAATGAGCAGTTCTTC.

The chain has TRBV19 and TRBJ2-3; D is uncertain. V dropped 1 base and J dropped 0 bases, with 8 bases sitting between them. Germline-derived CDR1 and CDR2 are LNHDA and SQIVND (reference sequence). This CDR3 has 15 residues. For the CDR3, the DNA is TGTGCCAGTAGTATAGCGACGGCTAGCACAGATACGCAGTATTTT. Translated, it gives CASSIATASTDTQYF.

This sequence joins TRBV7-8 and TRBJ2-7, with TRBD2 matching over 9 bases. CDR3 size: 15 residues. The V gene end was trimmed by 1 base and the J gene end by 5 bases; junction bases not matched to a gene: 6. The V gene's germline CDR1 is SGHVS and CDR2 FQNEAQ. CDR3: CASSLVPSGKDEQYF. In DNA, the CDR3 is TGTGCCAGCAGCTTAGTTCCTAGCGGGAAGGACGAGCAGTACTTC.

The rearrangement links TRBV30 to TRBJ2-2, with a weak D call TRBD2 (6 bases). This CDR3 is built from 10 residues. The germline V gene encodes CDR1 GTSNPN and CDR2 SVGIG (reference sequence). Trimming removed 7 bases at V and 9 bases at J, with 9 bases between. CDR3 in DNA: TGTGCCTCGGGGGAGAGGGAGCTGTTTTTT. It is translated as CASGERELFF.

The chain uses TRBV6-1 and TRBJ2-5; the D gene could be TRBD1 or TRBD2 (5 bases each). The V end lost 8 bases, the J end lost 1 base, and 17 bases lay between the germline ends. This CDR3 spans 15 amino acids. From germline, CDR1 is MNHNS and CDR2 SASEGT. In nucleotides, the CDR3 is TGTGCCAGCGGGCCTGTGGGGGAGACCCAAGAGACCCAGTACTTC. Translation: CASGPVGETQETQYF.

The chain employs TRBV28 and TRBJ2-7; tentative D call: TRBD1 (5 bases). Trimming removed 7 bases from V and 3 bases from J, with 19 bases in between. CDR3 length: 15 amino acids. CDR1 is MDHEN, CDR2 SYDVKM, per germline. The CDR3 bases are TGTGCCAGCATGTCCCCTGATGCTAGGGGCTACGAGCAGTACTTC. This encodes CASMSPDARGYEQYF.

CDR3 DNA: TGCAGTGCCCGGACAGGAAACATTCAGTACTTC. It codes for CSARTGNIQYF. The V gene is TRBV20-1, the J gene TRBJ2-4, with 7 bases matching TRBD1. CDR1 DFQATT and CDR2 SNEGSKA come from the germline V gene (reference sequence). This CDR3 is 11 amino acids long. V lost 6 bases and J lost 6; bases outside the gene matches: 2.

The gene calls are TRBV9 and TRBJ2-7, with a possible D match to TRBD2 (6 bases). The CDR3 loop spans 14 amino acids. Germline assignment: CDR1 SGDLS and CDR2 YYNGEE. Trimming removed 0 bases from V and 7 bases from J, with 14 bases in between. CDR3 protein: CASSVAAGKGEQYF. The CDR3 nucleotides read TGTGCCAGCAGCGTAGCGGCGGGGAAGGGGGAGCAGTACTTC.

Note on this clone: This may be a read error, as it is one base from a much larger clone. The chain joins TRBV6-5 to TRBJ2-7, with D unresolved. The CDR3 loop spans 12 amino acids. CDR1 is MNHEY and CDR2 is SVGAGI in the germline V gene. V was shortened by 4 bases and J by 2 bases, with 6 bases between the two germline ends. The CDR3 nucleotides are TGTGCCAGCAGTTCGGATACCTACGAGCAGTACTTC. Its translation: CASSSDTYEQYF.

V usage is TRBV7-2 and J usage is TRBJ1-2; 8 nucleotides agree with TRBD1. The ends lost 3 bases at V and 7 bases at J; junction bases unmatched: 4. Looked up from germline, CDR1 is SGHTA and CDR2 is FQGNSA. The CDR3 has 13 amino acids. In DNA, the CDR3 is TGTGCCAGCAGCTTCCCGGACAGGGTTGGCTACACCTTC. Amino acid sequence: CASSFPDRVGYTF.

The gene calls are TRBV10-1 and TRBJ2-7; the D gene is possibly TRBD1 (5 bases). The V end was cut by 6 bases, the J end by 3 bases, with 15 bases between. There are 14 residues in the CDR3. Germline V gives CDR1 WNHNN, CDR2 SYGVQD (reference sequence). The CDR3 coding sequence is TGCGCCAGCAGCCTAGTAGGGCAGGGCTACGAGCAGTACTTC. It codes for CASSLVGQGYEQYF.

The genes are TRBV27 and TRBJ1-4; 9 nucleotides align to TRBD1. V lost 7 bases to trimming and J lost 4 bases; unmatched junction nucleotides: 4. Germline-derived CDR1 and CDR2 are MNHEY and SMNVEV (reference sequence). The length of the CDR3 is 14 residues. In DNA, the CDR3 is TGTGCCAGCACCCAGACAGGGGGTAATGAAAAACTGTTTTTT. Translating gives CASTQTGGNEKLFF. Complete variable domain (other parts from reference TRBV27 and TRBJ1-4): EAQVTQNPRYLITVTGKKLTVTCSQNMNHEYMSWYRQDPGLGLRQIYYSMNVEVTDKGDVPEGYKVSRKEKRNFPLILESPSPNQTSLYFCASTQTGGNEKLFFGSGTQLSVL.

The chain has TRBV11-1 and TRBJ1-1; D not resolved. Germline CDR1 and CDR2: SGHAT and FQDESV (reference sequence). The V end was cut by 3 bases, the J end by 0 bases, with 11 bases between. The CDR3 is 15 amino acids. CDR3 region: CASSFAGQMNTEAFF. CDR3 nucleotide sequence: TGTGCCAGCAGCTTTGCCGGTCAGATGAACACTGAAGCTTTCTTT.

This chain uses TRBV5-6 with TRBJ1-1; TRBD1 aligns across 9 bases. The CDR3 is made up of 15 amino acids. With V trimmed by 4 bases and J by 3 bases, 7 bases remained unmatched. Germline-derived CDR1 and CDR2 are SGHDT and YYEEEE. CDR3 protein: CASSPPGQGYTEAFF. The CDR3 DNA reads TGTGCCAGCAGCCCCCCGGGACAGGGCTACACTGAAGCTTTCTTT.

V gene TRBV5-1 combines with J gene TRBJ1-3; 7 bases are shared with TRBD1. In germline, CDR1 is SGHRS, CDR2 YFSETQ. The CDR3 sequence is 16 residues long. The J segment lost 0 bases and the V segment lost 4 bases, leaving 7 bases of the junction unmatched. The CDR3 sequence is CASSLGTDRSGNTIYF. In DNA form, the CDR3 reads TGCGCCAGCAGCCTTGGGACAGACCGCTCTGGAAACACCATATATTTT. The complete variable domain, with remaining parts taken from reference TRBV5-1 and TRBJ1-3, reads KAGVTQTPRYLIKTRGQQVTLSCSPISGHRSVSWYQQTPGQGLQFLFEYFSETQRNKGNFPGRFSGRQFSNSRSEMNVSTLELGDSALYLCASSLGTDRSGNTIYFGEGSWLTVV.

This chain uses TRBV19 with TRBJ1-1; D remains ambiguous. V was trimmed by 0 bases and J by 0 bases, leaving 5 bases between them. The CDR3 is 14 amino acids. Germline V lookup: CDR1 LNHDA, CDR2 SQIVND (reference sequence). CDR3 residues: CASSIEVVNTEAFF. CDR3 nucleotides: TGTGCCAGTAGTATAGAGGTCGTGAACACTGAAGCTTTCTTT. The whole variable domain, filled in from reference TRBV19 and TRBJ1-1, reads DGGITQSPKYLFRKEGQNVTLSCEQNLNHDAMYWYRQDPGQGLRLIYYSQIVNDFQKGDIAEGYSVSREKKESFPLTVTSAQKNPTAFYLCASSIEVVNTEAFFGQGTRLTVV.

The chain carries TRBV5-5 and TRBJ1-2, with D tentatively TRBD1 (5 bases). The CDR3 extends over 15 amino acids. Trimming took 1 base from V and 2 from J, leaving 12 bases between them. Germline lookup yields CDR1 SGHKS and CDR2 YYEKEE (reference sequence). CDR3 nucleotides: TGTGCCAGCAGCTTGTTTGGCAGGGAGAACTATGGCTACACCTTC. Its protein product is CASSLFGRENYGYTF.

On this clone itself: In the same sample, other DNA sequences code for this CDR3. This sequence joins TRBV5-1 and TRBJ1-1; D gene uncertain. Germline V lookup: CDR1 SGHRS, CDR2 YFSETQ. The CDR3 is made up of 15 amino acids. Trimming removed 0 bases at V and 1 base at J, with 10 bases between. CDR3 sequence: CASSLAGGPNTEAFF. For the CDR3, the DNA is TGCGCCAGCAGCTTGGCCGGAGGCCCGAACACTGAAGCTTTCTTT.

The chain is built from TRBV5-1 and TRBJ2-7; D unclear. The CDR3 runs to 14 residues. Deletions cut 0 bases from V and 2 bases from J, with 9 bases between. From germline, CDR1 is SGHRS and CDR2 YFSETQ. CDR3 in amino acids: CASSLDGIPYEQYF. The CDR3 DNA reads TGCGCCAGCAGCTTGGATGGGATCCCCTACGAGCAGTACTTC.

The DNA of the CDR3 is TGCGCCAGCAGCTTGGGGCAGGAGGGGGAAAAACTGTTTTTT. Its translation is CASSLGQEGEKLFF. The V call is TRBV5-1, the J call TRBJ1-4; possible D gene TRBD1, 5 bases. Germline V gene data show CDR1 as SGHRS and CDR2 as YFSETQ. Trimming left V 0 bases short and J 8 bases short, with 11 bases between. The CDR3 covers 14 residues.